The 9 T cell receptor beta chains in this list originate from one sample, sequenced in a study of cytomegalovirus exposure and HLA in healthy donors. The PCR made use of 60 Vbeta and 13 Jbeta primers. TCRdb keeps only in-frame clones here, not all; method: immunoSEQ multiplex PCR. The table records 150,000 to 200,000 clones, around four fifths of them present only once. The specimen sequenced was PBMCs. These receptors came from a girl aged 2 to 9 in good health and CMV-seropositive.

V usage is TRBV30 and J usage is TRBJ1-1; a weak D match, TRBD1 (5 bases). This CDR3 region has 13 residues. Germline-derived CDR1 and CDR2 are GTSNPN and SVGIG (reference sequence). Trimming cost V 0 bases and J 1 base, with 6 bases left between them. The CDR3 DNA is TGTGCCTGGAGTGTAGGACAGAACACTGAAGCTTTCTTT. This translates into CAWSVGQNTEAFF.

The chain employs TRBV6-4 and TRBJ1-1, with D possibly matching TRBD1 (5 bases). V was trimmed by 2 bases and J by 1 base, leaving 8 bases between them. Per germline, CDR1 MRHNA and CDR2 SNTAGT. This CDR3 has 14 amino acids. This chain's CDR3 is CASSDGTWNTEAFF. The CDR3 DNA is TGTGCCAGCAGTGACGGGACTTGGAACACTGAAGCTTTCTTT.

In DNA, the CDR3 is TGTGCCAGCAGCTTAGCCGACAGGGGGCGCAGAGAGACCCAGTACTTC. This encodes CASSLADRGRRETQYF. This chain uses TRBV7-8 with TRBJ2-5, with 10 bases fitting TRBD1. Germline assignment: CDR1 SGHVS and CDR2 FQNEAQ. This CDR3 spans 16 amino acids. V was pared by 0 bases and J by 4 bases, with 5 bases of the junction left unmatched.

J is TRBJ2-3 and V is TRBV5-1; TRBD2 aligns across 10 bases. The CDR3 length is 17 residues. Germline V gives CDR1 SGHRS, CDR2 YFSETQ. Unmatched junction bases numbered 12, after V lost 4 bases and J lost 4 bases. This CDR3 reads CASSPPVASGSPDTQYF. The CDR3, as DNA: TGCGCCAGCAGCCCCCCGGTGGCTAGCGGGAGCCCAGATACGCAGTATTTT.

This clone turned up a few times. The chain uses TRBV4-1 and TRBJ1-4; 11 bases map to TRBD1. The ends lost 1 base at V and 7 bases at J; junction bases unmatched: 2. The CDR3 has 15 amino acids. Looked up from germline, CDR1 is MGHRA and CDR2 is YSYEKL. CDR3 coding DNA: TGCGCCAGCAGCCAAGGGACAGGGGGCGTTGAAAAACTGTTTTTT. Protein product: CASSQGTGGVEKLFF.

J is TRBJ2-4 and V is TRBV19; D unresolved. Germline V gives CDR1 LNHDA, CDR2 SQIVND (reference sequence). The length of the CDR3 is 15 residues. V was cut by 3 bases and J by 1 base, with 10 bases left in between. CDR3 in DNA: TGTGCCAGTAGTATGACGGGTCGGGCCAAAAACATTCAGTACTTC. It specifies CASSMTGRAKNIQYF.

The CDR3 coding sequence is TGTGCCAGCAGTTTATCGGCCAGGGATTATAAAGGGCTTGAAAAACTGTTTTTT. Translated: CASSLSARDYKGLEKLFF. The genes are TRBV27 and TRBJ1-4, with D possibly being TRBD1 (5 bases). The CDR3 has 18 residues. Germline V gene sequence: CDR1 MNHEY, CDR2 SMNVEV (reference sequence). V lost 0 bases to trimming and J lost 7 bases, with 21 bases between them.

The J gene is TRBJ2-4, the V gene TRBV6-1; no clear D gene. The CDR3 is 14 residues long. The germline V and J ends were trimmed by 1 base and 2 bases, with 6 bases remaining between them. Germline lookup yields CDR1 MNHNS and CDR2 SASEGT. The CDR3 is CASSEDSSKNIQYF. The CDR3 DNA reads TGTGCCAGCAGTGAAGACAGCTCCAAAAACATTCAGTACTTC.

This clone was counted a few times. The rearrangement links TRBV15 to TRBJ2-7, with TRBD2 matching 7 bases. Germline V gene sequence: CDR1 LNHNV, CDR2 YYDKDF (reference sequence). J gave up 7 bases and V 1 base, and 4 bases lay outside the gene matches. The CDR3 is made up of 13 amino acids. The CDR3 bases are TGTGCCACCAGCAGAGGGGAGGGGAATGAGCAGTACTTC. Its protein is CATSRGEGNEQYF.